This is a list of T cell receptor beta chains from one sample in a study of blood T cells in healthy people across ages. TCRdb used MiXCR to reprocess the 5' RACE reads, holding one entry per CDR3 protein. The repertoire holds fewer than 900,000 distinct CDR3 sequences, with about 42% as singletons. Sequenced input: blood. The receptors derive from a woman aged 60-75 years in good health. The CDR3 runs from the conserved cysteine through the conserved F or W. The D gene is left open where the match is weak. Rows may omit the clone size; those that give it use once, few, many or a size class.

clone size,J gene,V gene,D gene,CDR3 protein,CDR3 DNA
.,TRBJ2-5,TRBV29-1,.,CSVGGVLETQYF,TGCAGCGTTGGTGGGGTGCTGGAGACCCAGTACTTC
once,TRBJ1-1,TRBV27,TRBD1,CASSPQPTGATEAFF,TGTGCCAGCAGTCCCCAACCGACAGGGGCTACTGAAGCTTTCTTT
once,TRBJ2-3,TRBV6-1,TRBD2,CASSEPGLSTDTQYF,TGTGCCAGCAGTGAACCGGGACTAAGCACAGATACGCAGTATTTT
.,TRBJ2-7,TRBV4-1,TRBD1,CASSQGQGDYEQYF,TGCGCCAGCAGCCAAGGGCAGGGGGACTACGAGCAGTACTTC
few,TRBJ2-5,TRBV7-9,.,CASSSPGAQGETQYF,TGTGCCAGCAGCTCCCCCGGGGCCCAAGGGGAGACCCAGTACTTC
many,TRBJ2-1,TRBV6-4,TRBD2,CASSERGLAGNEQFF,TGTGCCAGCAGTGAGAGGGGACTAGCGGGTAATGAGCAGTTCTTC
.,TRBJ1-3,TRBV2,.,CASSDGPGNTIYF,TGTGCCAGCAGTGACGGGCCTGGAAACACCATATATTTT
.,TRBJ2-3,TRBV15,.,CATSRDRGRDDTQYF,TGTGCCACCAGCAGAGATCGTGGTAGAGATGATACGCAGTATTTT
.,TRBJ2-7,TRBV12-3/TRBV12-4,.,CASSLVQGSYEQYF,TGTGCCAGCAGTTTAGTTCAGGGTAGCTACGAGCAGTACTTC
many,TRBJ2-1,TRBV29-1,.,CSAGDAGNEQFF,TGCAGCGCTGGGGACGCCGGCAATGAGCAGTTCTTC
many,TRBJ2-1,TRBV6-2/TRBV6-3,TRBD2,CASSSYDRGGNEQFF,TGTGCCAGCAGTTCCTACGACCGCGGGGGCAATGAGCAGTTCTTC
.,TRBJ2-2,TRBV13,TRBD2,CASSLYSGGNTGELFF,TGTGCCAGCAGCTTATATAGCGGGGGGAACACCGGGGAGCTGTTTTTT
.,TRBJ2-7,TRBV12-3/TRBV12-4,TRBD2,CASSREGRPGEQYF,TGTGCCAGCAGTCGGGAGGGCCGCCCCGGCGAGCAGTACTTC
.,TRBJ1-1,TRBV6-1,TRBD1,CASSWDRGRRDTEAFF,TGTGCCAGCAGTTGGGACAGGGGGCGAAGGGACACTGAAGCTTTCTTT
.,TRBJ1-6,TRBV4-3,.,CASSQVAGNSPLHF,TGCGCCAGCAGCCAAGTGGCGGGTAATTCACCCCTCCACTTT
once,TRBJ2-4,TRBV5-1,TRBD2,CASSDGTSSNIQYF,TGCGCCAGCAGTGACGGGACTAGCTCGAACATTCAGTACTTC
.,TRBJ2-5,TRBV9,.,CASSVASARNNEQYF,TGTGCCAGCAGCGTAGCTAGCGCTAGGAACAATGAGCAGTACTTC
.,TRBJ2-1,TRBV20-1,.,CSARDYQGSYNEQFF,TGCAGTGCTAGAGATTACCAGGGGTCGTACAATGAGCAGTTCTTC
.,TRBJ1-1,TRBV7-3,TRBD1,CASSSDGTGNTEAFF,TGTGCCAGCAGCTCAGACGGGACAGGGAACACTGAAGCTTTCTTT
.,TRBJ2-1,TRBV12-3/TRBV12-4,.,CASSPSVEQFF,TGTGCCAGCAGCCCCTCCGTGGAGCAGTTCTTC
many,TRBJ1-6,TRBV20-1,.,CSARESHTLQNSPLHF,TGCAGTGCTAGAGAGTCCCACACCTTACAGAATTCACCCCTCCACTTT
.,TRBJ2-2,TRBV10-1,TRBD2,CASSDPPGELGRTGELFF,TGCGCCAGCAGTGACCCCCCGGGGGAGCTCGGGAGGACCGGGGAGCTGTTTTTT
.,TRBJ2-3,TRBV3-1,.,CASSQAGTGRDTQYF,TGTGCCAGCAGCCAAGCAGGGACCGGCAGGGATACGCAGTATTTT
.,TRBJ1-6,TRBV30,TRBD1,CAWSYRGNSPLHF,TGTGCCTGGAGCTACAGGGGGAATTCACCCCTCCACTTT
.,TRBJ1-1,TRBV29-1,.,CSVARYPEAFF,TGCAGCGTCGCCAGGTACCCTGAAGCTTTCTTT
many,TRBJ2-7,TRBV15,.,CATSNQDPYEQYF,TGTGCCACCAGCAACCAGGACCCCTACGAGCAGTACTTC
few,TRBJ2-1,TRBV2,TRBD2,CASSSGTTPYNEQFF,TGTGCCAGCAGTAGTGGGACTACCCCCTACAATGAGCAGTTCTTC
many,TRBJ2-3,TRBV4-3,TRBD2,CASSPWTSGPATQYF,TGCGCCAGCAGCCCTTGGACTAGCGGACCCGCTACGCAGTATTTT
few,TRBJ1-5,TRBV6-5,.,CASSNLGQPQHF,TGTGCCAGCAGCAACTTGGGTCAGCCCCAGCATTTT
.,TRBJ2-2,TRBV29-1,TRBD2,CSVVTGGAEAGELFF,TGCAGCGTTGTCACCGGGGGGGCCGAGGCCGGGGAGCTGTTTTTT
few,TRBJ1-2,TRBV7-9,.,CASSPEHYGYTF,TGTGCCAGCAGCCCCGAGCACTATGGCTACACCTTC
.,TRBJ2-1,TRBV11-3,TRBD2,CASSPSGTSGGGDNEQFF,TGTGCCAGCAGCCCAAGTGGGACTAGCGGGGGAGGTGACAATGAGCAGTTCTTC
once,TRBJ1-5,TRBV7-2,.,CASSPPGANQPQHF,TGTGCCAGCAGCCCGCCAGGGGCGAATCAGCCCCAGCATTTT
.,TRBJ2-5,TRBV13,.,CASSFRQSGETQYF,TGTGCCAGCAGCTTTAGACAGAGTGGGGAGACCCAGTACTTC
once,TRBJ2-3,TRBV6-5,TRBD2,CASSYGLAGRTTDTQYF,TGTGCCAGCAGTTACGGACTAGCGGGAAGGACCACAGATACGCAGTATTTT
.,TRBJ2-5,TRBV20-1,TRBD1,CSAREGQGQETQYF,TGCAGTGCTAGAGAGGGACAGGGGCAAGAGACCCAGTACTTC
few,TRBJ2-7,TRBV6-2/TRBV6-3,TRBD2,CASRTSGGTYEQYF,TGTGCCAGCAGGACTAGCGGCGGAACCTACGAGCAGTACTTC
.,TRBJ1-2,TRBV6-2/TRBV6-3,.,CASSYAQGFANYGYTF,TGTGCCAGCAGTTACGCACAGGGATTTGCTAACTATGGCTACACCTTC
many,TRBJ1-2,TRBV5-1,.,CASSLAGDYGYTF,TGTGCCAGCAGCCTGGCAGGGGACTATGGCTACACCTTC
many,TRBJ2-7,TRBV20-1,.,CSASGALGQFSYEQYF,TGCAGTGCTAGCGGGGCGCTTGGACAGTTCTCCTACGAGCAGTACTTC
few,TRBJ2-1,TRBV6-6,TRBD2,CANALAGDSWDEQFF,TGTGCCAACGCATTAGCGGGAGATAGTTGGGATGAGCAGTTCTTC
.,TRBJ2-3,TRBV2,.,CASSEAASPDTQYF,TGTGCCAGCAGTGAAGCCGCTAGCCCAGATACGCAGTATTTT
.,TRBJ2-7,TRBV20-1,TRBD2,CSEGGRAGEQYF,TGCAGCGAGGGCGGGAGGGCCGGCGAGCAGTACTTC
.,TRBJ2-5,TRBV7-8,.,CASGLVRVGKETQYF,TGTGCCAGCGGCTTAGTAAGGGTAGGGAAAGAGACCCAGTACTTC
.,TRBJ2-5,TRBV20-1,TRBD1,CSATYRGETQYF,TGCAGTGCTACCTACAGGGGAGAGACCCAGTACTTC
.,TRBJ1-1,TRBV30,.,CAWTSTVFTSVNTEAFF,TGTGCCTGGACCTCGACAGTTTTCACGTCGGTCAACACTGAAGCTTTCTTT